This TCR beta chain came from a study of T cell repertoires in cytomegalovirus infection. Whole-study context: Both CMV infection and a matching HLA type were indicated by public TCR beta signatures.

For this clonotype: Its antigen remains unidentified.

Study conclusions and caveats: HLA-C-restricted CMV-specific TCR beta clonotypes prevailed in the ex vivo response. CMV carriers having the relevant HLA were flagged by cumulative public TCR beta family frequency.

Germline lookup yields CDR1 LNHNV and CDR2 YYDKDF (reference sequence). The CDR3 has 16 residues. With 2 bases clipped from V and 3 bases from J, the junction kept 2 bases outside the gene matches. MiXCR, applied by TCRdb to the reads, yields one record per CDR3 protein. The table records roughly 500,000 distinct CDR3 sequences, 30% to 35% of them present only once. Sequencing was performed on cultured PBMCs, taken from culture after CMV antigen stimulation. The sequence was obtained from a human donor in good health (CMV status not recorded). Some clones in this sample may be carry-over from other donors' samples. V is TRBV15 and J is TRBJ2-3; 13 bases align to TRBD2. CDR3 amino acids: CATSRRLAGGTDTQYF. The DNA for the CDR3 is TGTGCCACCAGCAGACGACTAGCGGGAGGAACAGATACGCAGTATTTT.